The clone carrying this TCR beta chain was found a few times. Its antigen is still unknown. The sample comes from a study of shared clonotypes between healthy human individuals. Under the authors' procedure: Because ImmunoSEQ provided only junction sequences with no quality scores, the filtering differed. Repertoires were generated with immunoSEQ multiplex PCR, while TCRdb's copy carries only in-frame clones and drops some. For V, J and clone size, that table is used; D and trimming come from the DNA. The sample shows 850,000 to 1,200,000 clones, under 80% of them seen only once. Study results and limitations: Around 5.4% of naive CD4 clonotypes were common to several donors.

This TCR derives from a man in his late teens or twenties in good health. Input material: memory CD4+ T cells sorted from blood. Subset noted: CD45RA-negative fraction.

The CDR3: CASSAGRERNTEAFF. The CDR3 DNA reads TGTGCCAGCTCCGCGGGACGGGAGAGGAACACTGAAGCTTTCTTT. The rearrangement uses TRBV19 and TRBJ1-1; tentatively, D is TRBD1 (5 bases). This CDR3 comprises 15 residues. Trimming removed 9 bases at V and 1 base at J, with 18 bases between. Germline V gene sequence: CDR1 LNHDA, CDR2 SQIVND (reference sequence).